The 10 T cell receptor beta chains given below trace back to one sample, sequenced in a study of technical replicates of blood from a few donors. Clones were read by immunoSEQ multiplex PCR, and TCRdb kept only the in-frame ones, dropping some. The data show about 49,000 clones, with approximately 90% seen just once and less than 5% held by the top ten. What was sequenced was PBMCs. Source of these receptors: a human donor in good health. Some clones in this sample may be carry-over from other donors' samples.

This chain joins TRBV29-1 and TRBJ2-3; 10 bases are shared with TRBD2. Germline CDR1 SQVTM, CDR2 ANQGSEA. Losses at the gene ends were 5 bases for V and 3 bases for J; bases not matched to a gene: 8. This CDR3 has 15 amino acids. The CDR3 protein is CSVLGAGGPTDTQYF. The CDR3 DNA follows: TGCAGCGTTCTCGGAGCGGGAGGGCCTACAGATACGCAGTATTTT.

The V gene is TRBV2, the J gene TRBJ2-3, with D perhaps TRBD2 (6 bases). CDR3 length: 16 residues. V was trimmed by 2 bases and J by 7 bases, leaving 19 bases between them. Germline V gene sequence: CDR1 SNHLY, CDR2 FYNNEI. CDR3 loop: CASSERERQGGNTQYF. The CDR3 DNA is TGTGCCAGCAGTGAACGGGAGAGGCAGGGTGGGAATACGCAGTATTTT.

The rearrangement links TRBV2 to TRBJ2-5; 12 bases are shared with TRBD2. There are 15 residues in the CDR3. Germline values: CDR1 SNHLY, CDR2 FYNNEI. V lost 4 bases to trimming and J lost 2 bases; unmatched junction nucleotides: 2. The CDR3 nucleotides are TGTGCCAGCAGTGTGACTAGCGGGGGTCAAGAGACCCAGTACTTC. Protein: CASSVTSGGQETQYF.

The chain recombines TRBV27 with TRBJ2-7; 9 bases are shared with TRBD2. CDR3 length: 14 residues. The germline gives CDR1 MNHEY, CDR2 SMNVEV (reference sequence). J lost 3 bases, V lost 3 bases, and 3 bases had no gene match. The CDR3 here is CASSLLAGSYEQYF. The DNA for the CDR3 is TGTGCCAGCAGTTTGCTAGCGGGGAGCTACGAGCAGTACTTC.

The rearrangement uses TRBV4-1 and TRBJ2-1; TRBD2 matches at 15 bases. The CDR3 loop spans 17 amino acids. From germline, CDR1 is MGHRA and CDR2 YSYEKL. Trimming at V came to 2 bases and at J to 6 bases, leaving 5 bases not matched to a gene. For the CDR3, the DNA is TGCGCCAGCAGCCAAATAGGGGGACTAGCGGGGGGCAATGAGCAGTTCTTC. This translates into CASSQIGGLAGGNEQFF.

CDR3: CASSLEAAGTEAFF. The CDR3, as DNA: TGCGCCAGCAGCTTGGAAGCGGCTGGCACTGAAGCTTTCTTT. This chain joins TRBV5-1 and TRBJ1-1; no clear D gene. Trimming took 0 bases from V and 4 from J, leaving 10 bases between them. The length of the CDR3 is 14 residues. Looked up from germline, CDR1 is SGHRS and CDR2 is YFSETQ.

V is TRBV4-1 and J is TRBJ1-2, with D perhaps matching TRBD1 (5 bases). V shed 1 base and J shed 4 bases, with 13 bases lying between them. Germline V gives CDR1 MGHRA, CDR2 YSYEKL. The CDR3 contains 15 residues. The CDR3 spells CASSQGRGGSYGYTF. The CDR3 nucleotides are TGCGCCAGCAGCCAAGGCCGGGGGGGGAGCTATGGCTACACCTTC.

The chain combines TRBV6-4 with TRBJ1-6; 7 bases line up with TRBD1. Germline V gene sequence: CDR1 MRHNA, CDR2 SNTAGT. The length of the CDR3 is 15 residues. V lost 7 bases, J lost 7 bases, and 10 bases stayed unmatched. The CDR3: CASTRDSSGNSPLHF. The CDR3 DNA is TGTGCCAGCACCCGGGACAGCTCCGGGAATTCACCCCTCCACTTT.

The genes are TRBV5-4 and TRBJ2-5; 8 bases fit TRBD2. The V gene end was trimmed by 3 bases and the J gene end by 4 bases; junction bases not matched to a gene: 14. The CDR3 is 17 amino acids. In germline, CDR1 is SGHNT, CDR2 YYREEE (reference sequence). The CDR3 region is CASSSIGVGRAGETQYF. The CDR3 DNA sequence: TGTGCCAGCAGCTCAATCGGGGTCGGGAGGGCCGGAGAGACCCAGTACTTC. The variable domain in full, with the rest retrieved from reference TRBV5-4 and TRBJ2-5, is ETGVTQSPTHLIKTRGQQVTLRCSSQSGHNTVSWYQQALGQGPQFIFQYYREEENGRGNFPPRFSGLQFPNYSSELNVNALELDDSALYLCASSSIGVGRAGETQYFGPGTRLLVL.

This clone appeared a single time. The V call is TRBV4-3, the J call TRBJ1-2; D gene unclear. Germline lookup yields CDR1 LGHNA and CDR2 YSLEER. V gave up 1 base and J gave up 1 base, with 13 bases separating them. This CDR3 has 16 amino acids. Here the CDR3 reads CASSQVAGAGNYGYTF. CDR3 DNA: TGCGCCAGCAGCCAAGTTGCTGGTGCGGGTAACTATGGCTACACCTTC.